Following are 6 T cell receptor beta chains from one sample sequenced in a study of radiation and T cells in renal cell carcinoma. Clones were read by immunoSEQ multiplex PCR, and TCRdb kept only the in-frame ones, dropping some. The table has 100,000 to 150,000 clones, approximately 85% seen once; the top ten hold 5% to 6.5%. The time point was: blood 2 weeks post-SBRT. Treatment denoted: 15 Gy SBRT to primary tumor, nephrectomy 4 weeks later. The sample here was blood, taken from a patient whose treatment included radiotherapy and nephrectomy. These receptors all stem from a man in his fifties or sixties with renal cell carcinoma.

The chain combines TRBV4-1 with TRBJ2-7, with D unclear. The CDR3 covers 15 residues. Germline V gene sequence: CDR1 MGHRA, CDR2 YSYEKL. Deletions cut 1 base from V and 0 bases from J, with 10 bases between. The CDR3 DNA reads TGCGCCAGCAGCCAAGGGAACCCCATCTCCTACGAGCAGTACTTC. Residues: CASSQGNPISYEQYF.

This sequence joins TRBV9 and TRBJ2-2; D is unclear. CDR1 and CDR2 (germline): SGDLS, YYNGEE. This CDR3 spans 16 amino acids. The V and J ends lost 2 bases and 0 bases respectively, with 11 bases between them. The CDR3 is CASSVRRFPNTGELFF. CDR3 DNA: TGTGCCAGCAGCGTGCGGCGGTTCCCGAACACCGGGGAGCTGTTTTTT.

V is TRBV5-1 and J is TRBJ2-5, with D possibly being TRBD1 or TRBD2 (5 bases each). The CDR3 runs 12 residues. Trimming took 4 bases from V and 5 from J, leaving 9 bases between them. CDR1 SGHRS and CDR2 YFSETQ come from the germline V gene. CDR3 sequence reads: CASSRDEETQYF. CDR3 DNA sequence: TGCGCCAGCAGCCGGGACGAGGAGACCCAGTACTTC.

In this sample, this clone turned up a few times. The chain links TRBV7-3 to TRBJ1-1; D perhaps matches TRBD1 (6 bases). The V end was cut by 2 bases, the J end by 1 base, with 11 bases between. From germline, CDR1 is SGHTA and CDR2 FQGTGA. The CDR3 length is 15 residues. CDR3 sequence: CASSLGPGQNTEAFF. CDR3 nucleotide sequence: TGTGCCAGCAGCTTAGGTCCGGGACAGAACACTGAAGCTTTCTTT.

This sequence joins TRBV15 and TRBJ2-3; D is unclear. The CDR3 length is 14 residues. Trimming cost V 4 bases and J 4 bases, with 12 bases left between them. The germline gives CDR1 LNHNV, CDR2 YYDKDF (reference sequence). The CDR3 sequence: CATSKDLTSDTQYF. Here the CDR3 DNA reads TGTGCCACCAGCAAAGATTTAACGTCAGATACGCAGTATTTT.

The CDR3 nucleotides are TGTGCCAGTACCCTAACGGGACAGGCGAGCCACGAGCAGTACTTC. Translation: CASTLTGQASHEQYF. The V gene is TRBV19, the J gene TRBJ2-7; 8 bases fit TRBD1. Trimming took 7 bases from V and 5 from J; bases not matched to a gene: 13. The CDR3 extends over 15 amino acids. Germline V gene sequence: CDR1 LNHDA, CDR2 SQIVND (reference sequence). Filled out from reference TRBV19 and TRBJ2-7, the complete variable domain reads DGGITQSPKYLFRKEGQNVTLSCEQNLNHDAMYWYRQDPGQGLRLIYYSQIVNDFQKGDIAEGYSVSREKKESFPLTVTSAQKNPTAFYLCASTLTGQASHEQYFGPGTRLTVT.